The present entry profiles one T cell receptor beta chain with its context. From germline, CDR1 is KGHSH and CDR2 LQKENI. The CDR3 contains 15 residues. V was trimmed by 3 bases and J by 2 bases, leaving 12 bases between them. The entry originates in a study of blood T cell repertoires in COVID-19. Whole-study context: Whether acute or convalescent, the COVID-19 samples came from the United States, Italy and Spain.

TCRdb keeps only in-frame clones here, not all; method: immunoSEQ multiplex PCR. The sample contains under 350,000 clones, 85% to 90% of which appear only once. The V and J genes are TRBV18 and TRBJ2-3; possible D gene TRBD2, 7 bases. The origin of this receptor is a young man who had recovered from COVID-19. Sample: PBMCs or T cells enriched from blood (not recorded which). The CDR3 here is CASSPTGGPTDTQYF. The CDR3 DNA reads TGTGCCAGCTCACCCACCGGGGGGCCCACAGATACGCAGTATTTT.